The 12 T cell receptor beta chains below come from one sample, sequenced in a study of T cells in Graves' hyperthyroidism and ophthalmopathy. From RNA transcripts, TCR beta CDR3 regions were amplified. With the HTBI primer set, the TCR CDR3 went through a first round of RT-PCR. TCRdb re-analysed the multiplex PCR reads in MiXCR, keeping a single row per CDR3 protein. The sample records over 700,000 distinct CDR3 sequences, roughly a third being singletons. Material: blood. Every receptor here comes from a woman aged 35 to 49 with Graves' hyperthyroidism.

The chain links TRBV7-9 to TRBJ2-2; 8 positions match TRBD1. Germline trimming cut 4 bases from V and 4 bases from J; bases unmatched to any gene: 5. The CDR3 spans 15 residues. Germline V lookup: CDR1 SEHNR, CDR2 FQNEAQ (reference sequence). The CDR3 DNA sequence: TGTGCCAGCAGCTCCCCGGACAGGGCCACCGGGGAGCTGTTTTTT. It encodes CASSSPDRATGELFF.

CDR3 in DNA: TGTGCCAGCAGCTTCGGGACAGGACCGGGGCAGTCCCAGCATTTT. This sequence encodes CASSFGTGPGQSQHF. The chain is built from TRBV7-2 and TRBJ1-5; TRBD1 agrees at 8 bases. J gave up 11 bases and V 3 bases, and 12 bases lay outside the gene matches. CDR1 and CDR2 from the germline V gene are SGHTA and FQGNSA. The CDR3 contains 15 residues.

CDR3 amino acids: CSVQDSSNQPQHF. The CDR3 nucleotides are TGCAGCGTCCAGGACAGTAGCAATCAGCCCCAGCATTTT. The V and J genes are TRBV29-1 and TRBJ1-5; possible D gene TRBD1, 6 bases. The CDR3 totals 13 residues. Germline CDR1 SQVTM, CDR2 ANQGSEA. V was shortened by 6 bases and J by 0 bases, with 9 bases between the two germline ends.

This clonotype was seen at least ten times. The chain has TRBV7-8 and TRBJ1-5, with D hard to call. Germline V gene lookup returns CDR1 SGHVS and CDR2 FQNEAQ. Between the trimmed V and J ends, which lost 4 bases and 5 bases, there was a span of 12 bases. The CDR3 consists of 14 residues. CDR3 bases: TGTGCCAGCAGCTCAACGCCCCATGATCAGCCCCAGCATTTT. As protein: CASSSTPHDQPQHF. Together with reference TRBV7-8 and TRBJ1-5, the CDR3 gives the full variable domain: GAGVSQSPRYKVAKRGQDVALRCDPISGHVSLFWYQQALGQGPEFLTYFQNEAQLDKSGLPSDRFFAERPEGSVSTLKIQRTQQEDSAVYLCASSSTPHDQPQHFGDGTRLSIL.

This rearrangement joins TRBV19 to TRBJ1-5, with D unclear. This CDR3 region has 14 residues. Between the trimmed V and J ends, which lost 3 bases and 6 bases, there was a span of 12 bases. From germline, CDR1 is LNHDA and CDR2 SQIVND (reference sequence). The DNA of the CDR3 is TGTGCCAGTAGTATTCACGGGCGCGGTCAGCCCCAGCATTTT. Translation gives CASSIHGRGQPQHF.

There are many counts of this clonotype. For the CDR3, the DNA is TGTGCCAGTAGCCCAACCCCAAATCGCGAGCAGTACTTC. Translating it yields CASSPTPNREQYF. The rearrangement links TRBV19 to TRBJ2-7; D is undetermined. V shed 6 bases and J shed 6 bases, with 15 bases lying between them. The CDR3 runs 13 residues. CDR1 and CDR2 from the germline V gene are LNHDA and SQIVND (reference sequence).

This clonotype was seen a single time. A read error is possible here, since a much larger clone lies one base away. The V and J genes are TRBV7-9 and TRBJ2-7, with a weak D call TRBD1 (6 bases). The CDR3 has 14 amino acids. The germline gives CDR1 SEHNR, CDR2 FQNEAQ (reference sequence). CDR3 protein: CASSLGPTGDKQYF. CDR3 nucleotide sequence: TGTGCCAGCAGTTTAGGGCCCACCGGGGACAAGCAGTACTTC.

V usage is TRBV9 and J usage is TRBJ1-4, with D unclear. CDR3 length equals 14 residues. Trimming took 5 bases from V and 8 from J, leaving 16 bases between them. Germline V gives CDR1 SGDLS, CDR2 YYNGEE. For the CDR3, the DNA is TGTGCCAGCAGGGGGATGGGTGGCGTAGAAAAACTGTTTTTT. Translating it yields CASRGMGGVEKLFF. Drawing the rest from reference TRBV9 and TRBJ1-4, the complete variable domain is DSGVTQTPKHLITATGQRVTLRCSPRSGDLSVYWYQQSLDQGLQFLIQYYNGEERAKGNILERFSAQQFPDLHSELNLSSLELGDSALYFCASRGMGGVEKLFFGSGTQLSVL.

The rearrangement links TRBV11-3 to TRBJ1-1, with 7 bases aligning to TRBD1. Unmatched junction bases numbered 14, after V lost 6 bases and J lost 4 bases. Looked up from germline, CDR1 is SGHNT and CDR2 is YENEEA. The CDR3 consists of 16 residues. The CDR3 sequence is CASRSIGYRGVTEAFF. The CDR3 DNA sequence: TGTGCCAGCAGGTCAATAGGGTACAGGGGTGTCACTGAAGCTTTCTTT.

For this clonotype: The CDR3 carries no conserved terminal phenylalanine or tryptophan, so it likely arises from a read error. The chain combines TRBV25-1 with TRBJ1-5; a possible D gene is TRBD1 (5 bases). Trimming took 5 bases from V and 2 from J, leaving 19 bases between them. The germline gives CDR1 MGHDK, CDR2 SYGVNS. The CDR3 runs to 17 residues. This CDR3 is CASSPGMGGGRNQPQHS. As DNA, the CDR3 is TGTGCCAGCAGTCCCGGGATGGGGGGAGGGCGCAATCAGCCCCAGCATTCT.

This chain uses TRBV5-5 with TRBJ2-7; TRBD1 aligns across 8 bases. The CDR3 is 15 amino acids. From germline, CDR1 is SGHKS and CDR2 YYEKEE (reference sequence). V was clipped by 2 bases and J by 1 base; unmatched bases: 5. CDR3 sequence (DNA): TGTGCCAGCAGCTTCGACAGGGGATCGTCCTACGAGCAGTACTTC. This encodes CASSFDRGSSYEQYF.

For this clonotype: It may be a read error: a sequence one base away is much more abundant. The DNA for the CDR3 is TGTGCCAGCAGTGGATATAACGAGGGCACTGAAGCTTTCTTT. Its translation: CASSGYNEGTEAFF. The rearrangement uses TRBV25-1 and TRBJ1-1; D remains ambiguous. Germline lookup yields CDR1 MGHDK and CDR2 SYGVNS. CDR3 length: 14 amino acids. V shed 4 bases and J shed 4 bases, with 13 bases lying between them.